Listed here are 14 T cell receptor beta chains from one sample, sequenced in a study of cytotoxic CD8 clonotypes in ibrutinib-treated CLL (TCRdb year 2021). The method behind the library was the immunoSEQ multiplex PCR assay. This immuneACCESS table, as held by TCRdb, lists in-frame sequences with V and J called but not all clones. Of the missing ones, under half trace to an unresolved V gene in checked studies; the others have no known cause. A total of around 33,000 clones appear in this sample, roughly three quarters of them only once. Together, the top ten hold 25% to 35% of the sample. The sequences come from PBMCs, collected before ibrutinib treatment. The source of these receptors is a human donor with chronic lymphocytic leukemia.

CDR3 in DNA: TGTGCCAGCTCACCATCCGGGTCCTACGAGCAGTACTTC. Its translation is CASSPSGSYEQYF. The V and J genes are TRBV18 and TRBJ2-7; D remains unclear. CDR3 length: 13 residues. Germline loops: CDR1 KGHSH, CDR2 LQKENI. V gave up 2 bases and J gave up 1 base, with 6 bases separating them. The complete variable domain, with remaining parts taken from reference TRBV18 and TRBJ2-7, reads NAGVMQNPRHLVRRRGQEARLRCSPMKGHSHVYWYRQLPEEGLKFMVYLQKENIIDESGMPKERFSAEFPKEGPSILRIQQVVRGDSAAYFCASSPSGSYEQYFGPGTRLTVT.

This CDR3 reads CASSLFSGQGGEAFF. The DNA for the CDR3 is TGTGCCAGCAGTTTATTCTCGGGACAGGGGGGTGAAGCTTTCTTT. The chain has TRBV28 and TRBJ1-1, with 11 positions matching TRBD1. This CDR3 is built from 15 residues. Germline loops: CDR1 MDHEN, CDR2 SYDVKM. V gave up 1 base and J gave up 7 bases; unmatched junction bases: 5. The whole variable domain, filled in from reference TRBV28 and TRBJ1-1, reads DVKVTQSSRYLVKRTGEKVFLECVQDMDHENMFWYRQDPGLGLRLIYFSYDVKMKEKGDIPEGYSVSREKKERFSLILESASTNQTSMYLCASSLFSGQGGEAFFGQGTRLTVV.

The J gene is TRBJ2-3, the V gene TRBV4-2, with 12 positions matching TRBD2. Germline V gene sequence: CDR1 LGHNA, CDR2 YNFKEQ. Trimming at V came to 0 bases and at J to 5 bases, leaving 6 bases not matched to a gene. This CDR3 has 17 residues. CDR3 DNA: TGTGCCAGCAGCCAAGAGCTAGCGGGGGGGGCCGGAGATACGCAGTATTTT. It specifies CASSQELAGGAGDTQYF.

The chain links TRBV4-1 to TRBJ2-5; 15 bases agree with TRBD2. Germline loops: CDR1 MGHRA, CDR2 YSYEKL. The CDR3 consists of 16 residues. Trimming took 6 bases from V and 5 from J; bases not matched to a gene: 7. CDR3 bases: TGCGCCAGCAGTGGACTAGCGGGAGGGGAATGGGAGACCCAGTACTTC. This encodes CASSGLAGGEWETQYF.

This clone was seen a handful of times. The chain links TRBV7-2 to TRBJ2-7; TRBD1 matches at 7 bases. Trimming cost V 3 bases and J 6 bases; bases outside gene matches: 2. CDR3 length: 12 residues. The germline V gene encodes CDR1 SGHTA and CDR2 FQGNSA. CDR3 nucleotide sequence: TGTGCCAGCAGCTTGCCAGGGGGCGAGCAGTACTTC. Protein product: CASSLPGGEQYF.

The chain employs TRBV13 and TRBJ1-6; D gene unclear. The germline V and J ends were trimmed by 0 bases and 6 bases, with 6 bases remaining between them. Germline-derived CDR1 and CDR2 are PRHDT and FYEKMQ (reference sequence). The CDR3 sequence is 14 residues long. CDR3 nucleotide sequence: TGTGCCAGCAGCTTAGGACAGCTTAATTCACCCCTCCACTTT. This sequence encodes CASSLGQLNSPLHF.

This clone turned up a few times. V and J are TRBV5-1 and TRBJ1-2; D is ambiguous. CDR1 and CDR2 from the germline V gene are SGHRS and YFSETQ. V was trimmed by 0 bases and J by 4 bases, leaving 7 bases between them. The CDR3 extends over 13 amino acids. The CDR3 bases are TGCGCCAGCAGCTTGGACGGATTCTATGGCTACACCTTC. Amino acids: CASSLDGFYGYTF.

The rearrangement uses TRBV4-1 and TRBJ1-3, with D uncertain. V lost 0 bases and J 0 bases, leaving 9 bases between the germline ends. There are 16 residues in the CDR3. Per the germline V gene, CDR1 is MGHRA and CDR2 is YSYEKL. In DNA form, the CDR3 reads TGCGCCAGCAGCCAAGATACACTAAGCTCTGGAAACACCATATATTTT. The encoded protein is CASSQDTLSSGNTIYF.

J is TRBJ1-1 and V is TRBV11-2, with TRBD1 matching over 9 bases. After removal of 1 base from V and 4 bases from J, the junction contained 4 bases not matched to a gene. Germline loops: CDR1 SGHAT, CDR2 FQNNGV. The CDR3 runs 15 residues. This chain's CDR3 is CASSLGGQGGTEAFF. The CDR3 DNA sequence: TGTGCCAGCAGCTTAGGGGGACAGGGAGGCACTGAAGCTTTCTTT.

There are a few counts of this clone. CDR3 DNA: TGTGCCAGCAGCCAAGATATAGGACGGACCAATCAGCCCCAGCATTTT. It specifies CASSQDIGRTNQPQHF. The chain has TRBV4-2 and TRBJ1-5; D gene ambiguous. Germline loops: CDR1 LGHNA, CDR2 YNFKEQ. With 0 bases removed from V and 3 bases from J, the gap between germline ends came to 12 bases. The CDR3 length is 16 residues.

J is TRBJ2-2 and V is TRBV7-3; TRBD2 aligns across 12 bases. Unmatched junction bases numbered 7, after V lost 5 bases and J lost 6 bases. CDR1 is SGHTA and CDR2 is FQGTGA in the germline V gene. CDR3 length: 16 amino acids. As DNA, the CDR3 is TGTGCCAGCAGCAAGACTAGCGGGAGAACCCCCGGGGAGCTGTTTTTT. Its translation is CASSKTSGRTPGELFF.

This clone came up a few times. A read error may produce the germline difference seen at one junction end. CDR3 in DNA: TGTGCCAGCAGTTTAGGGTTTGGACTAGCGGGAGGGAGAACCGGGGAGCTGTTTTTT. Amino acids: CASSLGFGLAGGRTGELFF. V usage is TRBV7-2 and J usage is TRBJ2-2; TRBD2 matches 15 bases. There are 19 residues in the CDR3. Germline-derived CDR1 and CDR2 are SGHTA and FQGNSA.

This clone was counted a few times. The CDR3 here is CASSLEYIGGGASDTQYF. CDR3 nucleotide sequence: TGTGCCAGCAGTTTAGAATATATCGGCGGGGGGGCATCAGATACGCAGTATTTT. This chain joins TRBV28 and TRBJ2-3, with 9 bases matching TRBD2. This CDR3 region has 18 residues. The ends lost 2 bases at V and 4 bases at J; junction bases unmatched: 13. Germline assignment: CDR1 MDHEN and CDR2 SYDVKM. The full variable domain, rest sourced from reference TRBV28 and TRBJ2-3, is DVKVTQSSRYLVKRTGEKVFLECVQDMDHENMFWYRQDPGLGLRLIYFSYDVKMKEKGDIPEGYSVSREKKERFSLILESASTNQTSMYLCASSLEYIGGGASDTQYFGPGTRLTVL.

This chain links TRBV28 with TRBJ1-5; D is perhaps TRBD1 (6 bases). Trimming stripped 5 bases from V and 6 bases from J, with 14 bases between. Germline V gene lookup returns CDR1 MDHEN and CDR2 SYDVKM. The length of the CDR3 is 14 residues. This CDR3 reads CASSLWQGSQPQHF. CDR3 DNA: TGTGCCAGCAGTCTTTGGCAGGGGTCTCAGCCCCAGCATTTT.